Only a few counts were recorded for the clone carrying this TCR beta chain. With no exceptions, donors were healthy Caucasians. Using its own MiXCR run on the 5' RACE reads, TCRdb lists one record per CDR3 protein. The sample has under 1 million distinct CDR3 sequences, roughly 12% seen once. This sample stems from a study of identical twins. CDR1 is SQVTM and CDR2 is ANQGSEA in the germline V gene. The ends were cut back, 5 bases at V and 4 bases at J, with 29 bases in the middle. The CDR3 extends over 18 amino acids. This sample was also put to use in a study of yellow fever vaccine responses in identical twins. That work adds: It has been reported that, in twins, the vaccine T cell response seemed partly convergent and partly personalized.

The chain couples TRBV29-1 to TRBJ2-5, with a possible D match to TRBD2 (5 bases). The sequenced sample consisted of PBMCs. This clonotype originated in a woman between 18 and 30 years old in good health. CDR3 coding DNA: TGCAGCGTTTTCTGGACGTACCTATTTGAGGGCTCGGGAGAGACCCAGTACTTC. It encodes CSVFWTYLFEGSGETQYF.